This T cell receptor (beta chain) was retrieved from a study of naive and memory T cell subsets. Study observations and caveats: Diversity fell and Gini index rose from naive through CM, EM, EMRA.

This clonotype was counted only a few times. Its antigen is not identified. CDR3 length: 16 amino acids. Trimming pared 1 base from V and 0 bases from J, leaving 11 bases between. Per germline, CDR1 LGHDT and CDR2 YNNKEL (reference sequence). An equimolar mix of two oligonucleotides served as the beta constant-region primer for TRBC1 and TRBC2. Ligated cDNA was amplified by four rounds of PCR with nested alpha and beta constant-region primers and SP2. Ligation attached a single-stranded oligonucleotide with a 12-nucleotide UMI and the SP2 primer to the cDNA 3' end. TCRdb recomputed calls from the UMI-ligation and nested PCR reads with MiXCR, one row per CDR3 protein. The sample lists roughly 24,000 distinct CDR3 sequences, roughly 10% seen once, with 20% to 25% in the top ten.

The sequenced sample consisted of central memory CD8+ T cells from blood. The sequence derives from a human donor in good health. The chain recombines TRBV3-1 with TRBJ2-3, with a tentative D call TRBD1 (5 bases). CDR3 amino acids: CASSQVTRDSTDTQYF. DNA for the CDR3: TGTGCCAGCAGCCAAGTGACCAGGGATAGCACAGATACGCAGTATTTT.